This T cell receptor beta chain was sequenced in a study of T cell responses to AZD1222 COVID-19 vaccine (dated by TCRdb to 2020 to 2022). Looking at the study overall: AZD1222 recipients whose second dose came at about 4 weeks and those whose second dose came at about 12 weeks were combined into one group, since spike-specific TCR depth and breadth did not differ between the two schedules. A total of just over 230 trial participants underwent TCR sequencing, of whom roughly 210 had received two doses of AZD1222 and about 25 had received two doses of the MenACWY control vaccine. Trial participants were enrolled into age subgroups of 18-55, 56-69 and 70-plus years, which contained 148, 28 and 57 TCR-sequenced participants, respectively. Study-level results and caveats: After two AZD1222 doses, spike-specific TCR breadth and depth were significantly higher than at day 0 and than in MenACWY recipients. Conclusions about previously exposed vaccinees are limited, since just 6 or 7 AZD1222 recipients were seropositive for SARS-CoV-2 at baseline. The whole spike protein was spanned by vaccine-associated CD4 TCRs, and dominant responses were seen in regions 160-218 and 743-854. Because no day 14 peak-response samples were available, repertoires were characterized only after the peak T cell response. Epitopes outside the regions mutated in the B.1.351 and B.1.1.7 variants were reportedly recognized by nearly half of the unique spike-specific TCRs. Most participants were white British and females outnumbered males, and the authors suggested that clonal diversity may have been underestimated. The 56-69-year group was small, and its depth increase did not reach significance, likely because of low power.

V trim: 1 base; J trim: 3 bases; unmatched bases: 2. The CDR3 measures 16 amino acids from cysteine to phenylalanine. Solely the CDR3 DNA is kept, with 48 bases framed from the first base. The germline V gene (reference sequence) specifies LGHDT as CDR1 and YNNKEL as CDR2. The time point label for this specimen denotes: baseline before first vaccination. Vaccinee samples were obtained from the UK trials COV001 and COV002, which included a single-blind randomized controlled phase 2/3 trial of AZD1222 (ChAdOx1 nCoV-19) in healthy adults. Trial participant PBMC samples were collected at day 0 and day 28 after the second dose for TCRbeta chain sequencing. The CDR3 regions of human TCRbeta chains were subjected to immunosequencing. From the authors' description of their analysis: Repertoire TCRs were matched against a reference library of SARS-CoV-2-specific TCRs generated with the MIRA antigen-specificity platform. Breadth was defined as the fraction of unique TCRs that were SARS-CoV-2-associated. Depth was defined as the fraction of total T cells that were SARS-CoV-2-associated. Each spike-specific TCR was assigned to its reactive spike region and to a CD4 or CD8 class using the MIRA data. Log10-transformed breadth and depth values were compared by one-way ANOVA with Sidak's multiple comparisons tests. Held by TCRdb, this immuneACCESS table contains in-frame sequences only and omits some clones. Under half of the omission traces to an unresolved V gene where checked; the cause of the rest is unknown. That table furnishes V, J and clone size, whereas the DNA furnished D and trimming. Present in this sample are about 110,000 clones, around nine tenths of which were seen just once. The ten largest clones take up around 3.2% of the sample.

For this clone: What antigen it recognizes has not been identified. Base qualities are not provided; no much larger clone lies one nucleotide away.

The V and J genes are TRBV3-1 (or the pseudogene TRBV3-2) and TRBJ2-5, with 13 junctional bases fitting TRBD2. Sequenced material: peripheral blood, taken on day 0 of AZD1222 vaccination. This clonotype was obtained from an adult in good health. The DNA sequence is TGTGCCAGCAGCCAAGGAACTAGCGGGAGGGAAGAGACCCAGTACTTC. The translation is CASSQGTSGREETQYF.